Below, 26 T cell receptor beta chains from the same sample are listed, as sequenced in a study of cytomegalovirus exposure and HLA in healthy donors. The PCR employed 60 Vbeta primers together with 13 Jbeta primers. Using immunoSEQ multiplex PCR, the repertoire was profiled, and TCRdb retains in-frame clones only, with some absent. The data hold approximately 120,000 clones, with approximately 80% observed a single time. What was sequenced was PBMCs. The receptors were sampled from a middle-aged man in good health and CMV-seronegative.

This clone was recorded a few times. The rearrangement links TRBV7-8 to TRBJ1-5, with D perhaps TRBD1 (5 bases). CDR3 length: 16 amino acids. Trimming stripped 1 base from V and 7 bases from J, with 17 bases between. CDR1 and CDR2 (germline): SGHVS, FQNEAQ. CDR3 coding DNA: TGTGCCAGCAGCTTAGGGTCAGGGATATGGAAGCAGCCCCAGCATTTT. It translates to CASSLGSGIWKQPQHF.

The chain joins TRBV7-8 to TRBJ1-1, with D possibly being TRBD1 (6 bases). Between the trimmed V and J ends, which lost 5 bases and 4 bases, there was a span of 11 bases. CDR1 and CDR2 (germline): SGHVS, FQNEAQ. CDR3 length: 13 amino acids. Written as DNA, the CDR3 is TGTGCCAGCAGCCGGACAGAGACCACTGAAGCTTTCTTT. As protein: CASSRTETTEAFF.

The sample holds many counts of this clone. The CDR3 coding sequence is TGCGCCAGCAGGTCAACAGGGTACAATGAGCAGTTCTTC. This sequence encodes CASRSTGYNEQFF. This sequence joins TRBV4-1 and TRBJ2-1, with D possibly matching TRBD1 (6 bases). There are 13 residues in the CDR3. Trimming removed 6 bases at V and 4 bases at J, with 10 bases between. The germline gives CDR1 MGHRA, CDR2 YSYEKL.

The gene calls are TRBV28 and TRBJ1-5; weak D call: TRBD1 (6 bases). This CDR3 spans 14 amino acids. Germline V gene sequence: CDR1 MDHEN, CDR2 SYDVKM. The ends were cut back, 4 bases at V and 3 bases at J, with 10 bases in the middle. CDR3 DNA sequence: TGTGCCAGCAGTTGGGACATTACCAATCAGCCCCAGCATTTT. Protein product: CASSWDITNQPQHF.

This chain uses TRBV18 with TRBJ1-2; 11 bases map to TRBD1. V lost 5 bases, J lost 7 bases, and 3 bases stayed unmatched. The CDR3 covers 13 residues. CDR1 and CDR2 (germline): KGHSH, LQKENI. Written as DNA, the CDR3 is TGTGCCAGCTCAGCCGGGACAGGGGGTGGCTACACCTTC. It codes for CASSAGTGGGYTF.

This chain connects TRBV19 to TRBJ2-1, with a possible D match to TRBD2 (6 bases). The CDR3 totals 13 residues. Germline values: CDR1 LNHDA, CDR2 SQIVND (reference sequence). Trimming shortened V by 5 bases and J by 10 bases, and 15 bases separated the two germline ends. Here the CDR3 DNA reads TGTGCCAGTAGTGTCAGACTAGTTAGGGAGCAGTTCTTC. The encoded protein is CASSVRLVREQFF.

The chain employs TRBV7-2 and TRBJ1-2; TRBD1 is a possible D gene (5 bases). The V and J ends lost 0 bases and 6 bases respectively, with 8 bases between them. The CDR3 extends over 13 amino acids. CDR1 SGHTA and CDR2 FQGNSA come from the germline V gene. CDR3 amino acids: CASSLAREDGYTF. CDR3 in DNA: TGTGCCAGCAGCTTAGCCAGGGAGGATGGCTACACCTTC.

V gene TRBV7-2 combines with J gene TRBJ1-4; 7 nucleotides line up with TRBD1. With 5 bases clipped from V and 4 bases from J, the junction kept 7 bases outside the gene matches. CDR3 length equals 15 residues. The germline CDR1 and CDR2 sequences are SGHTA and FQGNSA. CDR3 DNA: TGTGCCAGCAGCGAAAGGGGGCTAGGTAATGAAAAACTGTTTTTT. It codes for CASSERGLGNEKLFF.

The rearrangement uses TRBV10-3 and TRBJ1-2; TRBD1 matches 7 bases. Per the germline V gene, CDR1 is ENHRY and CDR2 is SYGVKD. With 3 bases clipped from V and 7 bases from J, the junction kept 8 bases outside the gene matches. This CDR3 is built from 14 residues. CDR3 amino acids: CAISDPDRVAGYTF. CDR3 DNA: TGTGCCATCAGTGACCCCGACAGGGTAGCTGGCTACACCTTC.

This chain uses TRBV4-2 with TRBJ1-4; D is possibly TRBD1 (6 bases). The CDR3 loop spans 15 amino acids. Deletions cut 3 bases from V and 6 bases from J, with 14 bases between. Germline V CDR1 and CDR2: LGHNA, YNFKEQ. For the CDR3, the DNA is TGTGCCAGCAGCCACTTAACGGCAGGGGATGAAAAACTGTTTTTT. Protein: CASSHLTAGDEKLFF.

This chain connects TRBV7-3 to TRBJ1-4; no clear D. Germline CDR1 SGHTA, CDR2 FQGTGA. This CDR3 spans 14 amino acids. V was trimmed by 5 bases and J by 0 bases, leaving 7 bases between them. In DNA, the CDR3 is TGTGCCAGCAGCCTCGGAGCAACTAATGAAAAACTGTTTTTT. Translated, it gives CASSLGATNEKLFF.

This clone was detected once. The CDR3 bases are TGTGCCAGCAGTGATAACAGGGGGGCGACCCAGTACTTC. Encoded protein: CASSDNRGATQYF. V usage is TRBV25-1 and J usage is TRBJ2-5, with 8 bases identical to TRBD1. Germline CDR1 and CDR2: MGHDK and SYGVNS. This CDR3 contains 13 residues. With V trimmed by 3 bases and J by 7 bases, 4 bases remained unmatched.

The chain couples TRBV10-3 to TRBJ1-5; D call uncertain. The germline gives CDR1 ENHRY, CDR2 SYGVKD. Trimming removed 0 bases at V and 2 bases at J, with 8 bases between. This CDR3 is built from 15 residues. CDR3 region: CAISESRQGNQPQHF. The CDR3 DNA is TGTGCCATCAGTGAGTCTAGGCAGGGCAATCAGCCCCAGCATTTT.

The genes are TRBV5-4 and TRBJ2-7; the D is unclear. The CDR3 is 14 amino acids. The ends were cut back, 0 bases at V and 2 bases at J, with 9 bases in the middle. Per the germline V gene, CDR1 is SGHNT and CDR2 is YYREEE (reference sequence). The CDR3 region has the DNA TGTGCCAGCAGCTTGGCTCAGAACCCCTACGAGCAGTACTTC. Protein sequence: CASSLAQNPYEQYF.

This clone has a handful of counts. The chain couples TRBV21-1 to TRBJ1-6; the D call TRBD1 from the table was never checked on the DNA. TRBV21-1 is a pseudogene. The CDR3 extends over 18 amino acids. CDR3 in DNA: TGTGCCAGCAGCGCCTCCTTCCGGGACAGGGGGGTTAATTCACCCCTCCACTTT. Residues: CASSASFRDRGVNSPLHF.

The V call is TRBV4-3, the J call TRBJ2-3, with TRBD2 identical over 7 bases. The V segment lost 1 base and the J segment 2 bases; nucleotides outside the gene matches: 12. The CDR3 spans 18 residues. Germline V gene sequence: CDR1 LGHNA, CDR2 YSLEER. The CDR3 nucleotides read TGCGCCAGCAGCCAAGGGACTTATGCGGGGAGGGACACAGATACGCAGTATTTT. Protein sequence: CASSQGTYAGRDTDTQYF.

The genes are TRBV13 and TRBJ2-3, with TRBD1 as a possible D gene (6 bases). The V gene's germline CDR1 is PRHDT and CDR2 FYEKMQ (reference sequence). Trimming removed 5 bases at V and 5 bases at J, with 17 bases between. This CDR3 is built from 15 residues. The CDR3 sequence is CASSNGQSAVDTQYF. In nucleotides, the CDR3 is TGTGCCAGCAGCAACGGACAGAGTGCAGTAGATACGCAGTATTTT.

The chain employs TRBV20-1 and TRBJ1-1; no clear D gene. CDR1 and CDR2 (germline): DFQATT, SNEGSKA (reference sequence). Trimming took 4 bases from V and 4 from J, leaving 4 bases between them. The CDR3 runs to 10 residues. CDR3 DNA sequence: TGCAGTGCTATGGCCACTGAAGCTTTCTTT. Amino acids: CSAMATEAFF.

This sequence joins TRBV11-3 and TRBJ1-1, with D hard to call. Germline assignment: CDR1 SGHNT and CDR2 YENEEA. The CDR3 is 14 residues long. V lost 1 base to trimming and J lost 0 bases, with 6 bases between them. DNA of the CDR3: TGTGCCAGCAGCTTAGGAGGGTTGAACACTGAAGCTTTCTTT. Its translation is CASSLGGLNTEAFF. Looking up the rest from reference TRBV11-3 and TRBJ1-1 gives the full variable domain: EAGVVQSPRYKIIEKKQPVAFWCNPISGHNTLYWYLQNLGQGPELLIRYENEEAVDDSQLPKDRFSAERLKGVDSTLKIQPAELGDSAVYLCASSLGGLNTEAFFGQGTRLTVV.

The CDR3 spells CASNVLRTGVGEKLFF. The CDR3 coding sequence is TGTGCCAGCAATGTACTTCGAACAGGGGTAGGTGAAAAACTGTTTTTT. V is TRBV6-4 and J is TRBJ1-4, with 7 bases lining up with TRBD1. Trimming at V came to 7 bases and at J to 7 bases, leaving 15 bases not matched to a gene. The germline V gene encodes CDR1 MRHNA and CDR2 SNTAGT. This CDR3 comprises 16 residues.

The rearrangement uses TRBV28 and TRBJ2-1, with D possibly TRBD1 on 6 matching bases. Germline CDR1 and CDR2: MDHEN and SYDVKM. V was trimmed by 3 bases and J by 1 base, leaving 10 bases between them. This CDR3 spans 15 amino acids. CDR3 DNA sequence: TGTGCCAGCAGTTTTAAAGGGGGTTCCTACAATGAGCAGTTCTTC. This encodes CASSFKGGSYNEQFF.

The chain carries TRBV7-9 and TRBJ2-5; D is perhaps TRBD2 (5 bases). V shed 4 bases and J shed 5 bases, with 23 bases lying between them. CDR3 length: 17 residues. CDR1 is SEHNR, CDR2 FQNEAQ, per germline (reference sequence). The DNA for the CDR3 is TGTGCCAGCAGCTCCGTACTAGTCGACATGCGAAAGGAGACCCAGTACTTC. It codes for CASSSVLVDMRKETQYF.

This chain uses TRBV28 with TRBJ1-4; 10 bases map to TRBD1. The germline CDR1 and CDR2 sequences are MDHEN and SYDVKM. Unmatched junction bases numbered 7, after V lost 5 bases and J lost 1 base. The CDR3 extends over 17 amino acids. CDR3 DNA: TGTGCCAGCAGTACATCAGACAGGGGGCGAACTAATGAAAAACTGTTTTTT. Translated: CASSTSDRGRTNEKLFF.

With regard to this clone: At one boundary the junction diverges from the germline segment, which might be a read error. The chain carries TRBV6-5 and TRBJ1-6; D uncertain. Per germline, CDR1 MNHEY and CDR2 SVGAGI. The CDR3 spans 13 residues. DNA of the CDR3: TGTGCCGGCAGTTCCGGCAGGAATTCACCCCTCCACTTT. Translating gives CAGSSGRNSPLHF.

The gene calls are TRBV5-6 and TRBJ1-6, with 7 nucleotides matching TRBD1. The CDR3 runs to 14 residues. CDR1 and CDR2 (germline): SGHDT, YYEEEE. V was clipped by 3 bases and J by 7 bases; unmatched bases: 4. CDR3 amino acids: CASSWDRRNSPLHF. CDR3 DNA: TGTGCCAGCAGCTGGGACAGAAGAAATTCACCCCTCCACTTT.

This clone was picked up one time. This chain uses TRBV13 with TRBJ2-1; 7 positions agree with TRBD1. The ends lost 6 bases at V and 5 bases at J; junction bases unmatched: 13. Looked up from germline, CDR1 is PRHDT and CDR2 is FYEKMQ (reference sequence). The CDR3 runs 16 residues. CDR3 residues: CASSFPPGQSDNEQFF. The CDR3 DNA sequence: TGTGCCAGCAGTTTCCCCCCGGGACAGTCCGACAATGAGCAGTTCTTC.